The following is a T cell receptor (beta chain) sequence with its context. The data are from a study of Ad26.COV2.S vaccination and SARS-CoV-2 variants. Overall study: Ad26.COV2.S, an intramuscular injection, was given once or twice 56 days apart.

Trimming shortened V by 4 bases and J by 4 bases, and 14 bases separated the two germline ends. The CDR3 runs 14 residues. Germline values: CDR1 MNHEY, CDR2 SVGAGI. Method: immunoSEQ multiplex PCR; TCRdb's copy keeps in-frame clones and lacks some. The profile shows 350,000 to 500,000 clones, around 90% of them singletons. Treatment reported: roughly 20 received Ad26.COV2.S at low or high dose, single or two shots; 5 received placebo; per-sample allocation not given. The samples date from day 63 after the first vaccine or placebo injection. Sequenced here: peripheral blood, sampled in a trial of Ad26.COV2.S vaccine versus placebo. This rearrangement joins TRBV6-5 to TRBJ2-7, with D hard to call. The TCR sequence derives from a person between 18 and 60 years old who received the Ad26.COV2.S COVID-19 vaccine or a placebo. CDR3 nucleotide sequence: TGTGCCAGCAGTTCCTCGCTCGCCCCTTACGAGCAGTACTTC. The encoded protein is CASSSSLAPYEQYF.